This passage covers 16 T cell receptor beta chains from one sample sequenced in a study of T cell changes during pregnancy in multiple sclerosis. TCRdb's table, derived via immunoSEQ multiplex PCR, lists solely in-frame clones and lacks some. The data hold more than 80,000 clones, with around 90% observed a single time. Source: peripheral blood, taken before pregnancy. Receptor source: a female donor with multiple sclerosis, enrolled in a pregnancy study.

The chain is built from TRBV25-1 and TRBJ2-3, with 8 bases matching TRBD1. The germline V gene has CDR1 MGHDK and CDR2 SYGVNS. The CDR3 extends over 17 amino acids. The V and J ends lost 3 bases and 3 bases, in that order; junction bases with no gene match: 11. CDR3 residues: CASSEPRTGKWTDTQYF. The CDR3 DNA follows: TGTGCCAGCAGTGAGCCCCGGACAGGGAAATGGACAGATACGCAGTATTTT.

J is TRBJ2-3 and V is TRBV7-8, with D tentatively TRBD1 (5 bases). CDR1 and CDR2 from the germline V gene are SGHVS and FQNEAQ. V lost 2 bases and J 0 bases, leaving 12 bases between the germline ends. There are 16 residues in the CDR3. CDR3: CASSLPWGTSTDTQYF. Written as DNA, the CDR3 is TGTGCCAGCAGCTTACCTTGGGGCACTAGCACAGATACGCAGTATTTT.

In this sample, this clone turned up once. V is TRBV7-8 and J is TRBJ2-7, with 7 bases aligning to TRBD2. The length of the CDR3 is 13 residues. Germline CDR1 is SGHVS and CDR2 is FQNEAQ. Germline trimming cut 1 base from V and 7 bases from J; bases unmatched to any gene: 4. CDR3 nucleotide sequence: TGTGCCAGCAGCTTAGGGCTAGCGGTTGAGCAGTACTTC. It codes for CASSLGLAVEQYF.

This CDR3 reads CASSSGQGILSGNTIYF. The CDR3 DNA is TGTGCCAGCAGCTCCGGACAGGGGATTCTCTCTGGAAACACCATATATTTT. The V and J genes are TRBV9 and TRBJ1-3, with 9 nucleotides matching TRBD1. The V and J ends lost 4 bases and 0 bases, in that order; junction bases with no gene match: 8. This CDR3 region has 17 residues. Germline V gene lookup returns CDR1 SGDLS and CDR2 YYNGEE.

The chain has TRBV5-5 and TRBJ2-2, with a tentative D call TRBD1 (6 bases). Per germline, CDR1 SGHKS and CDR2 YYEKEE (reference sequence). The CDR3 consists of 18 residues. Trimming shortened V by 3 bases and J by 0 bases, and 18 bases separated the two germline ends. The CDR3 coding sequence is TGTGCCAGCAGCTATACCGGGACACATATACCGAACACCGGGGAGCTGTTTTTT. Amino acids: CASSYTGTHIPNTGELFF.

The chain joins TRBV28 to TRBJ2-7; D is ambiguous. Germline lookup yields CDR1 MDHEN and CDR2 SYDVKM. This CDR3 is built from 16 residues. V lost 2 bases to trimming and J lost 1 base, with 15 bases between them. CDR3 coding DNA: TGTGCCAGCAGTTTAATCGTAAGGCTAGGATCCTACGAGCAGTACTTC. Translated, it gives CASSLIVRLGSYEQYF.

This clone occurred once. The chain links TRBV19 to TRBJ2-7; 10 positions match TRBD1. Germline V gives CDR1 LNHDA, CDR2 SQIVND (reference sequence). After removal of 7 bases from V and 4 bases from J, the junction contained 19 bases not matched to a gene. The CDR3 has 18 residues. The chain's CDR3 is CASTQSATGGGGTYEQYF. CDR3 nucleotide sequence: TGTGCCAGTACTCAATCAGCGACAGGGGGCGGAGGGACTTACGAGCAGTACTTC.

This clone was recorded a few times. The chain carries TRBV2 and TRBJ1-1; 8 bases agree with TRBD1. The germline gives CDR1 SNHLY, CDR2 FYNNEI. With 3 bases clipped from V and 11 bases from J, the junction kept 11 bases outside the gene matches. CDR3 length: 14 amino acids. Here the CDR3 reads CASSDSPRTGRAFF. CDR3 sequence (DNA): TGTGCCAGCAGTGATAGTCCCCGGACAGGGAGGGCTTTCTTT.

The chain carries TRBV5-1 and TRBJ2-5; D might be TRBD2 (6 bases). The CDR3 contains 13 residues. CDR1 and CDR2 (germline): SGHRS, YFSETQ. Trimming removed 6 bases at V and 5 bases at J, with 14 bases between. The CDR3 nucleotides read TGCGCCAGCACCACTAGCCTGGGGGAGACCCAGTACTTC. Translating gives CASTTSLGETQYF.

The chain uses TRBV19 and TRBJ1-3; maybe TRBD1 (5 bases). CDR1 is LNHDA, CDR2 SQIVND, per germline (reference sequence). Trimming pared 4 bases from V and 0 bases from J, leaving 13 bases between. The CDR3 spans 16 residues. The CDR3 reads CASSTIDRNSGNTIYF. The CDR3 DNA is TGTGCCAGTAGTACCATTGACAGAAACTCTGGAAACACCATATATTTT.

The chain carries TRBV7-9 and TRBJ2-1; TRBD2 agrees at 8 bases. Per germline, CDR1 SEHNR and CDR2 FQNEAQ (reference sequence). The CDR3 has 15 amino acids. J gave up 8 bases and V 6 bases, and 12 bases lay outside the gene matches. CDR3 sequence: CASRSGTSLRDEQFF. The CDR3 coding sequence is TGTGCCAGCAGATCCGGGACTAGTCTGCGAGATGAGCAGTTCTTC.

V and J are TRBV9 and TRBJ2-1; 10 bases map to TRBD2. The CDR3 has 15 amino acids. Trimming cost V 3 bases and J 1 base; bases outside gene matches: 1. Looked up from germline, CDR1 is SGDLS and CDR2 is YYNGEE. In nucleotides, the CDR3 is TGTGCCAGCAGCGGGGGACTAGCGTCCTACAATGAGCAGTTCTTC. Translating gives CASSGGLASYNEQFF.

The chain recombines TRBV28 with TRBJ1-5, with a weak D call TRBD1 (5 bases). Trimming removed 5 bases at V and 4 bases at J, with 15 bases between. Germline assignment: CDR1 MDHEN and CDR2 SYDVKM. The CDR3 is 15 amino acids. The DNA of the CDR3 is TGTGCCAGCAGTCAAGGGGCCCTAGATAATCAGCCCCAGCATTTT. Its translation is CASSQGALDNQPQHF.

This chain's CDR3 is CASNLLAGVTEQYF. The CDR3 bases are TGTGCCAGCAATCTACTAGCGGGAGTAACCGAGCAGTACTTC. The chain joins TRBV27 to TRBJ2-7; 11 bases are a match to TRBD2. CDR3 size: 14 residues. CDR1 MNHEY and CDR2 SMNVEV come from the germline V gene (reference sequence). The V segment lost 7 bases and the J segment 6 bases; nucleotides outside the gene matches: 8.

This clone has at least ten counts. V usage is TRBV10-3 and J usage is TRBJ2-3, with 9 bases that match TRBD1. Germline-derived CDR1 and CDR2 are ENHRY and SYGVKD. The CDR3 has 14 residues. The V segment lost 10 bases and the J segment 0 bases; nucleotides outside the gene matches: 5. The CDR3 DNA is TGTGCCACCGTGGGGACAGGGAGCACAGATACGCAGTATTTT. Encoded protein: CATVGTGSTDTQYF.

The V call is TRBV5-1, the J call TRBJ1-2, with 7 nucleotides matching TRBD1. The germline CDR1 and CDR2 sequences are SGHRS and YFSETQ. With V trimmed by 0 bases and J by 6 bases, 11 bases remained unmatched. The CDR3 is 16 residues long. As DNA, the CDR3 is TGCGCCAGCAGCTTGGCCGGAGCCGACAGGGACAATGGCTACACCTTC. It encodes CASSLAGADRDNGYTF. The whole variable domain, remainder taken from reference TRBV5-1 and TRBJ1-2, is KAGVTQTPRYLIKTRGQQVTLSCSPISGHRSVSWYQQTPGQGLQFLFEYFSETQRNKGNFPGRFSGRQFSNSRSEMNVSTLELGDSALYLCASSLAGADRDNGYTFGSGTRLTVV.